The T cell receptor (beta chain) under discussion was sequenced for a study of T cells in Graves' hyperthyroidism and ophthalmopathy. Background on the study: Upon initial diagnosis and before any treatment, peripheral blood was collected. Study-wide points: Separating ophthalmopathy from stable hyperthyroidism was achieved by a 13 V-J model.

In this sample, this clonotype turned up many times. Its target is not known. It was uncontrolled infection, other autoimmune disease, pregnancy or lactation that excluded patients. PBMCs were sourced from approximately 10 ml fresh peripheral blood. Amplification yielded TCR beta CDR3 regions, with RNA transcripts as the source. Researchers ran a first-round RT-PCR on the TCR CDR3 using the HTBI primer set. TCRdb fed the multiplex PCR reads into MiXCR, producing one record per CDR3 protein. The sample holds around 450,000 distinct CDR3 sequences, around 13% seen once. CDR1 is SQVTM, CDR2 ANQGSEA, per germline. The CDR3 runs 11 residues. V gave up 4 bases and J gave up 8 bases, with 9 bases separating them.

This chain links TRBV29-1 with TRBJ2-1; no clear D gene. The TCR originated in a woman aged 18-35 years with Graves' hyperthyroidism. The source material was blood. The CDR3 sequence: CSVGFLDEQFF. The CDR3 DNA reads as TGCAGCGTTGGTTTTCTGGATGAGCAGTTCTTC.